This T cell receptor (beta chain) derives from a study of T cell clonotyping in hematopoietic cell transplantation. CDR3 length: 12 amino acids. V lost 0 bases to trimming and J lost 6 bases, with 6 bases between them. CDR1 and CDR2 from the germline V gene are SGHDN and FVKESK. Overall study findings and caveats: Higher Inverse Simpson Index values in graft donor and pretransplant recipient predicted broader posttransplant TCR diversity. Pathologically expanded recipient clonotypes increased progressively from day 30 to day 180 as diversity fell.

Data came from immunoSEQ multiplex PCR; TCRdb stores just in-frame clones and leaves some out. The sample consists of 35,000 to 45,000 clones, around 94% of them appearing once. This clone was picked up one time. Its antigen is currently unknown. The chain couples TRBV14 to TRBJ2-7, with unresolved D. Sample: peripheral blood mononuclear cells. This TCR was recovered from a woman between 45 and 60 years old in good health. Some clones in this sample may be carry-over from other donors' samples. CDR3 in DNA: TGTGCCAGCAGCCAAGACCGCGGCGAGCAGTACTTC. Its translation: CASSQDRGEQYF.